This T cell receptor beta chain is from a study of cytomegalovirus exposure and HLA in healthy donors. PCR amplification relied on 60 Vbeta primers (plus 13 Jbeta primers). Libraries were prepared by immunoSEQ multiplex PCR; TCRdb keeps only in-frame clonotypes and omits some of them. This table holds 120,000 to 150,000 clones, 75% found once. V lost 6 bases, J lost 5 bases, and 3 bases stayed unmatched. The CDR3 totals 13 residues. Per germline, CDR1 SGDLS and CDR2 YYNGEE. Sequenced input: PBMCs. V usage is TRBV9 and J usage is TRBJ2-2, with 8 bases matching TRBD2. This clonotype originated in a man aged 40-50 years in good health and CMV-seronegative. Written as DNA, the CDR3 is TGTGCCAGCAACCGGGGGGGGACCGGGGAGCTGTTTTTT. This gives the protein CASNRGGTGELFF.